A selection of T cell receptor beta chains follows, all from one sample in a study of siplizumab effects on memory and regulatory T cells. The repertoire was sequenced with immunoSEQ multiplex PCR; TCRdb's copy has only in-frame clones and lacks some. This table holds 85,000 to 120,000 clones, 80% to 95% found once. Sequences were obtained from CD4+ T cells sorted from blood. Every receptor here comes from a human donor in good health. CDR3s include the opening cysteine and the closing phenylalanine or tryptophan. A D gene is named only where the DNA matches it firmly. The listing skips clone size in some rows; elsewhere it reads once, few, many or a size class.

- | TRBJ2-1 | - | TRBV10-2 | TGCGCCAGCATTTCGGAGGAGGCCCTTTACAATGAGCAGTTCTTC | CASISEEALYNEQFF
- | TRBJ1-1 | TRBD1 | TRBV2 | TGTGCCAGCAGTAACAGGGGGACTGAAGCTTTCTTT | CASSNRGTEAFF
- | TRBJ2-7 | - | TRBV12-5 | TGTGCTAGTGGTTTAGGACAGGAGGGGAGCGAGCAGTACTTC | CASGLGQEGSEQYF
once | TRBJ1-1 | TRBD1 | TRBV6-6 | TGTGCCAGCAGATATACAGGGGGCAACACTGAAGCTTTCTTT | CASRYTGGNTEAFF
- | TRBJ2-5 | TRBD1 | TRBV6-5 | TGTGCCAGCAGTTACTCCCGGACAGGGACGGAGGAGACCCAGTACTTC | CASSYSRTGTEETQYF
- | TRBJ2-7 | - | TRBV10-1 | TGCGCCAGCAGTGAAGAAGGCCGCTCCTACGAGCAGTACTTC | CASSEEGRSYEQYF
- | TRBJ2-7 | - | TRBV5-3 | TGTGCCAGACCCCCTTTCGCCCGGAGCTCCTACGAGCAGTACTTC | CARPPFARSSYEQYF
- | TRBJ2-3 | - | TRBV11-2 | TGTGCCAGCAGCTTAGATCGGGGAGGAGGGCCCGGAACCACAGATACGCAGTATTTT | CASSLDRGGGPGTTDTQYF
- | TRBJ2-1 | - | TRBV9 | TGTGCCAGCAGCGTAGATTGGGATGAGCAGTTCTTC | CASSVDWDEQFF
- | TRBJ2-3 | - | TRBV7-3 | TGTGCCAGCAGCTTAGGACAGACCTCAGGAGATACGCAGTATTTT | CASSLGQTSGDTQYF
- | TRBJ2-5 | - | TRBV5-4 | TGTGCCAGCAGCTCCGGAGGCCTAAAATCGGAGACCCAGTACTTC | CASSSGGLKSETQYF
- | TRBJ2-2 | TRBD1 | TRBV18 | TGTGCCAGCTCACCGATGAGAACAGGGGGCCCGAACACCGGGGAGCTGTTTTTT | CASSPMRTGGPNTGELFF
- | TRBJ2-1 | TRBD1 | TRBV6-5 | TGTGCCAGCAGTTACAAGGCAGGGGGCAACTATGAGCAGTTCTTC | CASSYKAGGNYEQFF
- | TRBJ1-2 | - | TRBV14 | TGTGCCAGCAGCCAAGAACCAGGGGCCTATGGCTACACCTTC | CASSQEPGAYGYTF
- | TRBJ2-7 | TRBD1 | TRBV19 | TGTGCCAGTAGTCTTCATAAGGGACAGATCATCTACGAGCAGTACTTC | CASSLHKGQIIYEQYF
- | TRBJ1-2 | TRBD1 | TRBV6-6 | TGTGCCAGCAGTTCCCAAGGACAGGGCTATGGCTACACCTTC | CASSSQGQGYGYTF
once | TRBJ1-3 | - | TRBV4-2 | TGTGCCAGCAGCCAAGATGCCTACTCTGGAAACACCATATATTTT | CASSQDAYSGNTIYF
- | TRBJ2-7 | - | TRBV19 | TGTGCCAGTAGTCGGGCAGGGCCCTACGAGCAGTACTTC | CASSRAGPYEQYF
- | TRBJ2-3 | - | TRBV18 | TGTGCCAGCTCACCAGCCAGTACTAGCACAGATACGCAGTATTTT | CASSPASTSTDTQYF